The rows below give T cell receptor beta chains drawn from one sample of a study of T-cell reconstitution after alpha-beta-depleted transplantation in children. MiXCR was run by TCRdb on the PCR reads, yielding one entry per CDR3 protein. Found here are approximately 430,000 distinct CDR3 sequences, about 16% of them singletons; the top ten hold over 25%. The material was PBMCs, mostly from graft donor cells, obtained 360 days after TCRalphabeta/CD19-depleted stem cell transplant. These receptors were obtained from a boy younger than two who had a stem cell transplant for Wiskott-Aldrich syndrome, so the T cells may come from the graft donor. The CDR3 runs from the conserved cysteine through the conserved F or W. Fields, in order: clone size, V gene, CDR3 length, CDR3 protein. Size is omitted from some rows. Given values are once, few, many or a class for expanded clones.

>-|TRBV5-1|15
CASSLKSPTHNEQFF
>few|TRBV27|16
CASSRAPSGQAYEQYF
>few|TRBV4-1|17
CASSQGLLGDRMNEQFF
>few|TRBV5-1|14
CASSLAVNTGELFF
>few|TRBV20-1|13
CSARAPVGYEQYF
>-|TRBV10-1|13
CAGSDSLGYEQYF
>many|TRBV12-3/TRBV12-4|16
CASSFLAGVTWDTQYF
>few|TRBV4-3|17
CASSQRFPGGPYNEQFF
>few|TRBV6-2/TRBV6-3|16
CASRNPGTALFYEQYF
>-|TRBV12-3/TRBV12-4|14
CASSLAQGQETQYF
>few|TRBV24-1|13
CATSLQDGNEQFF
>few|TRBV12-3/TRBV12-4|17
CASSTRDGNSGANVLTF
>few|TRBV20-1|13
CSAFRSRRNIQYF
>few|TRBV12-3/TRBV12-4|15
CASSLTAGAAGELFF
>few|TRBV5-1|16
CASSSDSRWKANVLTF
>many|TRBV5-1|13
CASSWDGYNEQFF
>few|TRBV6-5|14
CASSYSVRGWELFF
>-|TRBV7-2|16
CASSLSGSGSYNEQFF
>-|TRBV4-3|14
CASSPSGSAPKQFF
>few|TRBV19|11
CASSRLREQFF
>few|TRBV10-2|15
CASSESRLPYNEQFF
>few|TRBV28|12
CASLLFGYGYTF
>-|TRBV12-3/TRBV12-4|13
CASSFDSTYEQYF
>-|TRBV4-1|16
CASSQQPSGRSYEQYF
>many|TRBV28|15
CASIEARGVGETQYF
>-|TRBV12-3/TRBV12-4|14
CASRGGRAFGEQFF
>few|TRBV7-8|13
CASGLTENSPLHF
>-|TRBV5-1|15
CASSLENRKSEKLFF
>once|TRBV4-2|13
CASSQTGKETQYF
>-|TRBV27|14
CASSFVRGGTEAFF
>few|TRBV10-3|12
CAIGPGQETQYF
>-|TRBV5-1|14
CASSLGTAAYEQYF
>-|TRBV10-3|15
CATIGDFKGTYEQYF
>-|TRBV28|17
CASSTRLAGEYTGELFF
>few|TRBV2|14
CASSEGTPTDTQYF
>-|TRBV24-1|15
CATSDLWEGTNEQFF
>-|TRBV7-9|16
CASSLAGRGKPLDQYF
>-|TRBV20-1|15
CSARPVSRDYNEQFF
>once|TRBV7-6|20
CASSVGLAGRSKGGTYEQYF
>-|TRBV7-2|14
CASSISGRNNEQFF
>-|TRBV6-5|18
CASSFLQGVPSPYNEQFF
>few|TRBV3-1|13
CASSFRVGYEQYF